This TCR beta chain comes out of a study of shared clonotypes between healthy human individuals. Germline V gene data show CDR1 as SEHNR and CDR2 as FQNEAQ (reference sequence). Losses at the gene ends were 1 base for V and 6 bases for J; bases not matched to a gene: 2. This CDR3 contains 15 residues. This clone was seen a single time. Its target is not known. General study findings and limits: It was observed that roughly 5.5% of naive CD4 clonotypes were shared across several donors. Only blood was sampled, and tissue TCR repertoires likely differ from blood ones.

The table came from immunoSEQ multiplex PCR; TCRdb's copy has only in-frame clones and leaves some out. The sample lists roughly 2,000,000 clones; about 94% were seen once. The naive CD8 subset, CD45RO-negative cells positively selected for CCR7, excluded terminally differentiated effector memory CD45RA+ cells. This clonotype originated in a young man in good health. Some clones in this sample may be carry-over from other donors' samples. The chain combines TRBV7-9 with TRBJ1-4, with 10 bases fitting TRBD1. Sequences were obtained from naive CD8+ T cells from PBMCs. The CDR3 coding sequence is TGTGCCAGCAGCTTAGATGGGACAGGGGATGAAAAACTGTTTTTT. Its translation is CASSLDGTGDEKLFF.